The text below deals with one TCR beta chain. Its antigen remains unidentified. The source of the sample is a study of T cell responses to AZD1222 COVID-19 vaccine. Study as a whole: Investigators merged groups given second doses at roughly 4 or roughly 12 weeks. Regarding the study as a whole: Females outnumbered males among donors, who were mostly white British; clonal diversity was possibly underestimated. Spike-specific TCR breadth and depth were elevated following two AZD1222 doses.

Data came from immunoSEQ multiplex PCR; TCRdb stores just in-frame clones and leaves some out. The sample has about 150,000 clones, about 92% seen once. Germline V gives CDR1 MGHRA, CDR2 YSYEKL. Between the trimmed V and J ends, which lost 2 bases and 5 bases, there was a span of 18 bases. The CDR3 runs 16 residues. This receptor was identified in an adult in good health. The sequenced sample was peripheral blood, obtained on day 0 of AZD1222 vaccination. The chain uses TRBV4-1 and TRBJ1-1; D is uncertain. For the CDR3, the DNA is TGCGCCAGCAGCCAATCGGAAATCCGGAGAGGAACTGAAGCTTTCTTT. It yields the protein CASSQSEIRRGTEAFF.